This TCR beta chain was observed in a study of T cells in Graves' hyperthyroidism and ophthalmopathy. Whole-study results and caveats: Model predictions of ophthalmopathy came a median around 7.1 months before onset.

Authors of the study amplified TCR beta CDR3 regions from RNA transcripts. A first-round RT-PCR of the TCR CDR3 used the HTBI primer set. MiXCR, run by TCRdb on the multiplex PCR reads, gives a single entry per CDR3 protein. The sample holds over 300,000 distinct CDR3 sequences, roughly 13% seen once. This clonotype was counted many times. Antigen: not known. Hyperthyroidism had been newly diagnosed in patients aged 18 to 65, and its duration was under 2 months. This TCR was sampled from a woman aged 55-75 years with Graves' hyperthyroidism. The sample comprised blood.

In DNA, the CDR3 is TGTGCCAGCTCACCATCCCGGGCGCCGGCAGATACGCAGTATTTT. The encoded protein is CASSPSRAPADTQYF. The rearrangement links TRBV18 to TRBJ2-3, with D uncertain. This CDR3 region has 15 residues. V lost 2 bases, J lost 4 bases, and 13 bases lay in between. Germline assignment: CDR1 KGHSH and CDR2 LQKENI.